A selection of T cell receptor beta chains follows, all from one sample in a study of technical replicates of blood from a few donors. Assay: immunoSEQ multiplex PCR; the TCRdb copy retains only in-frame clones and omits some. Of 80,000 to 100,000 clones listed, 95% to 96% are singletons. The specimen sequenced was T cells isolated from PBMCs. These receptors were taken from a human donor in good health. The CDR3 runs from the conserved cysteine through the conserved F or W. Fields, in order: V gene, clone size, D gene, J gene, CDR3 DNA, CDR3 protein. D genes are given only for firm matches. Some rows have no size entry. The others give once, few or many, or a class for an expanded clone.

v_gene: TRBV4-1; abundance: once; d_gene: NA; j_gene: TRBJ2-1; CDR3nt: TGCGCCAGCAGCCAAGATTGGGCCAGGGGATCAGGGAATGAGCAGTTCTTC; CDR3aa: CASSQDWARGSGNEQFF
v_gene: TRBV28; abundance: NA; d_gene: NA; j_gene: TRBJ2-7; CDR3nt: TGTGCCACCCTAGGCGGCGGAGACTACGAGCAGTACTTC; CDR3aa: CATLGGGDYEQYF
v_gene: TRBV4-2; abundance: NA; d_gene: TRBD1; j_gene: TRBJ1-2; CDR3nt: TGTGCCAGCAGCGAAGCGGGACAGGGGAGCGGTGGCTACACCTTC; CDR3aa: CASSEAGQGSGGYTF
v_gene: TRBV6-5; abundance: NA; d_gene: NA; j_gene: TRBJ2-1; CDR3nt: TGTGCCACGGCGGGAAAAATGGGGAATGAGCAGTTCTTC; CDR3aa: CATAGKMGNEQFF
v_gene: TRBV10-1; abundance: NA; d_gene: TRBD2; j_gene: TRBJ2-1; CDR3nt: TGCGCCAGCAGTGAGGGAGTTAGCGGGTTCTACAATGAGCAGTTCTTC; CDR3aa: CASSEGVSGFYNEQFF
v_gene: TRBV6-5; abundance: NA; d_gene: TRBD1; j_gene: TRBJ2-7; CDR3nt: TGTGCCAGCAGCGAGGGACAGGGGTATATCGAGCAGTACTTC; CDR3aa: CASSEGQGYIEQYF
v_gene: TRBV19; abundance: NA; d_gene: TRBD2; j_gene: TRBJ2-1; CDR3nt: TGTGCCAGTAGTATAGGAGCGGGAGTTGAGCAGTTCTTC; CDR3aa: CASSIGAGVEQFF
v_gene: TRBV30; abundance: NA; d_gene: TRBD1; j_gene: TRBJ1-5; CDR3nt: TGTGCCTGGTCCTCGGACAGGGGAAGCAATCAGCCCCAGCATTTT; CDR3aa: CAWSSDRGSNQPQHF
v_gene: TRBV4-2; abundance: NA; d_gene: NA; j_gene: TRBJ2-1; CDR3nt: TGTGCCAGCAGCCAAGACGGTGGCTCCTACAATGAGCAGTTCTTC; CDR3aa: CASSQDGGSYNEQFF
v_gene: TRBV7-9; abundance: NA; d_gene: NA; j_gene: TRBJ1-3; CDR3nt: TGTGCCAGCAGCTCCTCGCGGTTCTCTGGAAACACCATATATTTT; CDR3aa: CASSSSRFSGNTIYF
v_gene: TRBV10-3; abundance: NA; d_gene: NA; j_gene: TRBJ2-7; CDR3nt: TGTGCCATCAGTGAGTCGGTTAGCGGCCCGAGGGAGCAGTACTTC; CDR3aa: CAISESVSGPREQYF
v_gene: TRBV14; abundance: NA; d_gene: NA; j_gene: TRBJ2-7; CDR3nt: TGTGCCAGCAGCCAAGCACCCCAGAAACTAAAGACCGAGCAGTACTTC; CDR3aa: CASSQAPQKLKTEQYF
v_gene: TRBV29-1; abundance: NA; d_gene: NA; j_gene: TRBJ1-4; CDR3nt: TGCAGCGTTTACAGGGTAGGGAATGAAAAACTGTTTTTT; CDR3aa: CSVYRVGNEKLFF
v_gene: TRBV9; abundance: NA; d_gene: TRBD1; j_gene: TRBJ1-1; CDR3nt: TGTGCCAGCAGCCTGGACAGGGCCACTGAAGCTTTCTTT; CDR3aa: CASSLDRATEAFF
v_gene: TRBV28; abundance: NA; d_gene: NA; j_gene: TRBJ1-4; CDR3nt: TGTGCCAGCAGTTTAGTACAGGATAATGAAAAACTGTTTTTT; CDR3aa: CASSLVQDNEKLFF
v_gene: TRBV2; abundance: NA; d_gene: TRBD1; j_gene: TRBJ2-5; CDR3nt: TGTGCCAGCAGTTCCGGGACAGGGGGGAACCAAGAGACCCAGTACTTC; CDR3aa: CASSSGTGGNQETQYF
v_gene: TRBV7-6; abundance: NA; d_gene: NA; j_gene: TRBJ2-1; CDR3nt: TGTGCCAGCAGCCATCAAAGCTATGAGCAGTTCTTC; CDR3aa: CASSHQSYEQFF
v_gene: TRBV7-6; abundance: NA; d_gene: NA; j_gene: TRBJ2-1; CDR3nt: TGTGCCAGCAGCTCGTCTAGGGGGTTGGGGGAGCAGTTCTTC; CDR3aa: CASSSSRGLGEQFF
v_gene: TRBV28; abundance: NA; d_gene: NA; j_gene: TRBJ2-7; CDR3nt: TGTGCCACCGAGGCAGGGTGGAACGAGCAGTACTTC; CDR3aa: CATEAGWNEQYF
v_gene: TRBV9; abundance: NA; d_gene: NA; j_gene: TRBJ1-3; CDR3nt: TGTGCCAGCAGCCCTTGGGGGGACTCTGGAAACACCATATATTTT; CDR3aa: CASSPWGDSGNTIYF
v_gene: TRBV9; abundance: NA; d_gene: TRBD2; j_gene: TRBJ2-1; CDR3nt: TGTGCCAGCAGCGCGACTAGCTCCAACTCCTACAATGAGCAGTTCTTC; CDR3aa: CASSATSSNSYNEQFF
v_gene: TRBV5-1; abundance: NA; d_gene: NA; j_gene: TRBJ2-1; CDR3nt: TGCGCCAGCAGCTTGGCCCTAGGGGGCTACAATGAGCAGTTCTTC; CDR3aa: CASSLALGGYNEQFF